The T cell receptor beta chain under discussion was sequenced for a study of blood T cell repertoires in COVID-19. Study-wide background: The study drew acute and convalescent COVID-19 samples from the United States, Italy and Spain. T cells, B-cell-depleted T cells, or PBMCs supplied cDNA or gDNA.

CDR1 LGHDT and CDR2 YNNKEL come from the germline V gene (reference sequence). Trimming shortened V by 4 bases and J by 7 bases, and 17 bases separated the two germline ends. The CDR3 is 15 residues long. As handled by the study authors: From reference gene primer amplification, estimates of nucleated cell counts were derived. Measured with immunoSEQ multiplex PCR; TCRdb has only the in-frame clones, and not every one. That table is the source of V, J and clone size, and D and trimming were worked out from the DNA. This table has about 200,000 clones, 85% to 90% appearing once. This clone came up once.

This clonotype originated in a man aged 50 to 59 with acute or convalescent COVID-19. V is TRBV3-1 (or the pseudogene TRBV3-2) and J is TRBJ2-1; D might be TRBD2 (5 bases). Sequenced sample: peripheral blood. This CDR3 reads CASSPGNYGGNEQFF. DNA of the CDR3: TGTGCCAGCAGCCCGGGGAACTACGGCGGTAATGAGCAGTTCTTC.